The rows below give T cell receptor beta chains drawn from one sample of a study of regulatory T cells in long-lasting Graves disease. TCRdb used MiXCR to reprocess the multiplex PCR reads, holding one entry per CDR3 protein. The sample comprises roughly 610,000 distinct CDR3 sequences, roughly 15% of which are singletons, and around 18% rests with the top ten. The data also belong to a second study, concerning T cells in Graves' hyperthyroidism and ophthalmopathy.

The source was peripheral blood mononuclear cells (PBMCs), collected at new diagnosis, from a patient treated with antithyroid drugs. The receptors were sampled from a woman in her 30s with Graves disease. The CDR3 runs from the conserved cysteine through the conserved F or W. D genes are given only for firm matches. The size of a clone is reported for some rows only, either as once, few or many, or as a class for expanded clones.

size | J | D | V | DNA | CDR3
many | TRBJ2-7 | NA | TRBV7-2 | TGTGCCAGCAGCTCACATGCGGGGAGCTACGAGCAGTACTTC | CASSSHAGSYEQYF
NA | TRBJ2-7 | TRBD2 | TRBV3-1 | TGTGCCAGCAGCCGCTGGACTAGCGGGGACACCTACGAGCAGTACTTC | CASSRWTSGDTYEQYF
many | TRBJ1-1 | TRBD1 | TRBV3-1 | TGTGCCAGCAGCCTTTGGACAGGGGGTAACACTGAAGCTTTCTTT | CASSLWTGGNTEAFF
once | TRBJ2-1 | TRBD2 | TRBV24-1 | TGTGCCACCAGTGATTTGCTAGCGGGTAACAATGAGCAGTTCTTC | CATSDLLAGNNEQFF
NA | TRBJ2-5 | NA | TRBV5-1 | TGCGCCAGCAGTTTATACGGGGCGGAGACCCAGTACTTC | CASSLYGAETQYF
few | TRBJ2-2 | NA | TRBV5-1 | TGCGCCAGCAGCTTGGCTCGGGCTAGCTCCGGGGAGCTGTTTTTT | CASSLARASSGELFF
many | TRBJ1-5 | NA | TRBV6-1 | TGTGCCAGCAGTGTTGGTAATCAGCCCCAGCATTTT | CASSVGNQPQHF
few | TRBJ2-1 | TRBD2 | TRBV6-2/TRBV6-3 | TGTGCCAGCAGTTACTCGCCCTGGACTAGCGGGAGTACCAGATACAATGAGCAGTTCTTC | CASSYSPWTSGSTRYNEQFF
few | TRBJ2-7 | NA | TRBV20-1 | TGCAGTGCTTGGACTCGATCATCCTACAATGAGCAGTACTTC | CSAWTRSSYNEQYF
NA | TRBJ2-5 | NA | TRBV28 | TGTGCCAGCAGTCCGGGACACAAACAAGAGACCCAGTACTTC | CASSPGHKQETQYF
NA | TRBJ2-1 | TRBD2 | TRBV24-1 | TGTGCCACCAGTGATCTCGGGGGGGCGGACAATGAGCAGTTCTTC | CATSDLGGADNEQFF
NA | TRBJ1-6 | TRBD1 | TRBV7-2 | TGTGCCAGCCGTACAGGGGTTTTCAATTCACCCCTCCACTTT | CASRTGVFNSPLHF
NA | TRBJ2-3 | TRBD2 | TRBV7-8 | TGTGCCAGCAGCTTACATCCTAGCGGGAGAGGGGCAGATACGCAGTATTTT | CASSLHPSGRGADTQYF
many | TRBJ2-7 | TRBD2 | TRBV2 | TGTGCCAGCAGGATACTAGCGGGGGGATCCTACGAGCAGTACTTC | CASRILAGGSYEQYF
NA | TRBJ1-1 | NA | TRBV28 | TGTGCTTGCAGCAACTCCCCGAGACGTCCCACGGGAGCTTTCTTT | CACSNSPRRPTGAFF
NA | TRBJ2-2 | NA | TRBV5-1 | TGCGCCAGCAGCTTGGATCTAGGGAACACCGGGGAGCTGTTTTTT | CASSLDLGNTGELFF
many | TRBJ1-1 | NA | TRBV6-1 | TGTGCCAGCAGGACGGAAAGAGCGAACACTGAAGCTTTCTTT | CASRTERANTEAFF
NA | TRBJ2-7 | NA | TRBV5-1 | TGCGCCAGCAGCTTGTTCGCAGGAGACTACGAGCAGTACTTC | CASSLFAGDYEQYF
many | TRBJ2-5 | NA | TRBV28 | TGTGCCAGCAACCCTGGGGGTAGTCGGGAGACCCAGTACTTC | CASNPGGSRETQYF
few | TRBJ1-5 | NA | TRBV6-1 | TGTGCCAGCAGCGGATGGTCCCAGCATTTT | CASSGWSQHF
NA | TRBJ1-6 | NA | TRBV6-2/TRBV6-3 | TGTGCCAGCAGTTATATAGGAAGGGCAGCCTATAATTCACCCCTCCACTTT | CASSYIGRAAYNSPLHF
NA | TRBJ2-7 | TRBD2 | TRBV6-2/TRBV6-3 | TGTGCCAGCAGCCCTAGCGGGGGTACCTGCGAGCAGTACTTC | CASSPSGGTCEQYF
many | TRBJ1-4 | NA | TRBV6-4 | TGTGCCAGCAGTGTCCAGCCTAATGAAAAACTGTTTTTT | CASSVQPNEKLFF
NA | TRBJ2-7 | TRBD2 | TRBV9 | TGTGCCAGCAGCGTAGCTGCGGGGACTAGCGCCTACGAGCAGTACTTC | CASSVAAGTSAYEQYF
NA | TRBJ1-4 | TRBD1 | TRBV9 | TGTGCCAGCAGCACGGGACAGGGGGGAACTAATGCAAAACTGTTTTTT | CASSTGQGGTNAKLFF
few | TRBJ1-5 | NA | TRBV4-1 | TGCGCCAGCAGCCAGGGACGGAGGCCCCAGCATTTT | CASSQGRRPQHF
many | TRBJ2-1 | NA | TRBV11-2 | TGTGCCAGCAGCTTAGGAGTGGGGTCCTACAATGAGCAGTTCTTC | CASSLGVGSYNEQFF
NA | TRBJ2-5 | NA | TRBV20-1 | TGCAGTGCTAGGGCCAGGGCGGAGACCCAGTACTTC | CSARARAETQYF
NA | TRBJ2-1 | TRBD1 | TRBV28 | TGTGCCAGCAACTTAGCGGACAGGGAAGGGGATGCTGAGCAGTTCTTC | CASNLADREGDAEQFF
NA | TRBJ1-2 | NA | TRBV7-9 | TGTGCCAGCAGCCTTCCGGTGGTGACTAACTATGGCTACACCTTC | CASSLPVVTNYGYTF
many | TRBJ1-1 | TRBD1 | TRBV12-3/TRBV12-4 | TGTGCCAGCATACCAGGACAGGGGGCTATTGAAGCTTTCTTT | CASIPGQGAIEAFF
many | TRBJ1-2 | NA | TRBV28 | TGTGCCAGCAGTTTAACCGCTATTGGGCTGGGCTACACCTTC | CASSLTAIGLGYTF
NA | TRBJ1-5 | NA | TRBV20-1 | TGCAGTGCTCCAACGGGGGGCCATAGCAATCAGCCCCAGCATTTT | CSAPTGGHSNQPQHF
NA | TRBJ2-1 | NA | TRBV20-1 | TGCAGTGCTAGAGATCCCGACTACAGATTCTACAATGAGCAGTTCTTC | CSARDPDYRFYNEQFF
few | TRBJ2-5 | TRBD1 | TRBV6-1 | TGTGCCAGCAGAGACAGGGGTTTGGTCCTGGAGACCCAGTACTTC | CASRDRGLVLETQYF
NA | TRBJ1-2 | NA | TRBV6-6 | TGTGCCAGCAGTTACTCGAGGGGGTTTTATGGCTACACCTTC | CASSYSRGFYGYTF
few | TRBJ1-1 | NA | TRBV18 | TGTGCCAGCTCATCAGATCCTAGGGTCACTGAAGCTTTCTTT | CASSSDPRVTEAFF
NA | TRBJ2-1 | TRBD2 | TRBV12-3/TRBV12-4 | TGTGCCAGCAGTCGCCAAACTAGCGGGAGTCAGTTCTTC | CASSRQTSGSQFF
many | TRBJ2-6 | NA | TRBV28 | TGTGCCAGCAGTCTTTTGGGGCACCCCAGTTCTGGGGCCAACGTCCTGACTTTC | CASSLLGHPSSGANVLTF
NA | TRBJ1-2 | NA | TRBV25-1 | TGTGCCAGCAGTGAAGGGCCAGAATCCTATGGCTACACCTTC | CASSEGPESYGYTF
NA | TRBJ2-3 | NA | TRBV5-6 | TGTGCCAGCAGCCCGGGAGTGGGCTGGGGCACAGATACGCAGTATTTT | CASSPGVGWGTDTQYF
many | TRBJ2-1 | NA | TRBV9 | TGTGCCAGCAGCGCTATCTTTAGTGGGAGCAATGAGCAGTTCTTC | CASSAIFSGSNEQFF
few | TRBJ1-2 | TRBD1 | TRBV28 | TGTGCCAGCAGAACGGGACAGGGAGACTATGGCTACACCTTC | CASRTGQGDYGYTF
many | TRBJ2-1 | TRBD2 | TRBV11-3 | TGTGCCAGCAGTTGGCTAGCGGCTCCCATCCATGAGCAGTTCTTC | CASSWLAAPIHEQFF
few | TRBJ2-1 | TRBD2 | TRBV18 | TGTGCCAGCTCATCTAGGGAGGGCATCAACAATGAGCAGTTCTTC | CASSSREGINNEQFF
NA | TRBJ2-4 | TRBD2 | TRBV19 | TGTGCCAGTAGTATGTATTCGGGAGCGGGAGGGCCCAAAGGGAGAGCCAAAAACATTCAGTACTTC | CASSMYSGAGGPKGRAKNIQYF
NA | TRBJ1-3 | NA | TRBV11-2 | TGTGCCAGCAGCAAAAATTTTTGGGACCTCGCGGGAAACACCATATATTTT | CASSKNFWDLAGNTIYF
NA | TRBJ1-6 | TRBD1 | TRBV27 | TGTGCCAGCAGAGCCGGACAGGGGGGCTCACCCCTCCACTTT | CASRAGQGGSPLHF
many | TRBJ1-2 | TRBD1 | TRBV6-1 | TGTGCCAGCAGTCGACAGGGTCCACAATATGGCTACACCTTC | CASSRQGPQYGYTF
NA | TRBJ2-1 | NA | TRBV2 | TGTGCCAGCAGGGGGGGGCTGGATGAGCAGTTCTTC | CASRGGLDEQFF
many | TRBJ1-2 | NA | TRBV6-1 | TGTGCCAGCAGTGTTGATATTTGGGATGGCTACACCTTC | CASSVDIWDGYTF
many | TRBJ1-5 | NA | TRBV6-5 | TGTGCCAGCAGTTACGGAACGGGACGGGGAGGTCAGCCCCAGCATTTT | CASSYGTGRGGQPQHF
NA | TRBJ2-1 | NA | TRBV6-1 | TGTGCCAGCAGTGAAGAGCGGTTGCACCCCTACAATGAGCAGTTCTTC | CASSEERLHPYNEQFF
many | TRBJ2-7 | NA | TRBV2 | TGTGCCAGCAGTGTCGGGACAAGTAACTACGAGCAGTACTTC | CASSVGTSNYEQYF
many | TRBJ1-5 | NA | TRBV12-3/TRBV12-4 | TGTGCCAGCAGGTCTATGGGGAACGGTCAGCCCCAGCATTTT | CASRSMGNGQPQHF
NA | TRBJ2-7 | TRBD2 | TRBV20-1 | TGCAGTGCTTGCCGGACTAGCGGAACCTACGAGCAGTACTTC | CSACRTSGTYEQYF